This TCR beta chain is from a study of T cells in Graves' hyperthyroidism and ophthalmopathy. Germline V CDR1 and CDR2: MDHEN, SYDVKM. The CDR3 spans 16 residues. As to this clonotype: As yet, its antigen is unknown. The junction departs from the called germline gene at one end, perhaps through a read error.

Researchers defined stable Graves' hyperthyroidism as no ophthalmopathy progression within 18 months. Patients between 18 and 65 years old had hyperthyroidism, newly diagnosed and lasting under 2 months. This sample holds PBMCs from about 10 ml fresh peripheral blood. Broader study findings: It was a median 6.5 months before onset that the model predicted ophthalmopathy.

RNA transcripts gave rise to amplified TCR beta CDR3 regions. In the first-round RT-PCR of the TCR CDR3, the HTBI primer set was used. TCRdb analysed the multiplex PCR reads with MiXCR anew, one entry per CDR3 protein. This repertoire shows some 300,000 distinct CDR3 sequences, roughly 15% found once; its top ten account for approximately 31%. Specimen: blood. This receptor was identified in a young man with Graves' hyperthyroidism. The rearrangement links TRBV28 to TRBJ2-3; tentatively, D is TRBD1 (6 bases). The CDR3: CASSSPGHGAPDRQYF. CDR3 DNA: TGTGCCAGCAGTTCCCCGGGACACGGGGCTCCAGATAGGCAGTATTTT.